A selection of T cell receptor beta chains follows, all from one sample in a study of blood T cell repertoires in COVID-19. Assay: immunoSEQ multiplex PCR; the TCRdb copy retains only in-frame clones and omits some. In the table there are approximately 300,000 clones, about nine tenths of which are singletons. Sequences were obtained from peripheral blood. The receptors originated from a man aged 50 to 60 with active or convalescent COVID-19. Each CDR3 is given with its conserved first and last residue. A D gene is named only where the DNA matches it firmly. Where a row states a size, it is once, few, many or the class of an expanded clone; other rows omit it.

TRBJ2-5 | TRBD2 | NA | 16 | TRBV7-6 | CASSLGLAGFQETQYF | TGTGCCAGCAGCTTAGGACTAGCGGGGTTCCAAGAGACCCAGTACTTC
TRBJ2-1 | TRBD2 | once | 15 | TRBV9 | CASSPTSGPYNEQFF | TGTGCCAGCAGCCCAACTAGCGGGCCCTACAATGAGCAGTTCTTC
TRBJ1-2 | NA | NA | 15 | TRBV4-3 | CASSQGMAPSYGYTF | TGCGCCAGCAGCCAAGGGATGGCCCCTAGCTATGGCTACACCTTC
TRBJ2-7 | TRBD2 | NA | 16 | TRBV28 | CASSPPEAGAVYEQYF | TGTGCCAGCAGTCCCCCCGAAGCGGGAGCTGTCTACGAGCAGTACTTC
TRBJ2-2 | NA | NA | 16 | TRBV6-2/TRBV6-3 | CASSYSTGANTGELFF | TGTGCCAGCAGTTACTCGACCGGGGCGAACACCGGGGAGCTGTTTTTT
TRBJ2-1 | TRBD2 | NA | 14 | TRBV5-4 | CASSLDSGSHEQFF | TGTGCCAGCAGCTTGGACAGCGGGAGTCATGAGCAGTTCTTC
TRBJ2-7 | NA | NA | 14 | TRBV7-9 | CASSLVGQTYEQYF | TGTGCCAGCAGCTTAGTGGGGCAGACCTACGAGCAGTACTTC
TRBJ2-5 | TRBD1 | NA | 14 | TRBV11-2 | CASSWGQDQETQYF | TGTGCCAGCAGCTGGGGACAGGACCAAGAGACCCAGTACTTC
TRBJ2-7 | NA | NA | 15 | TRBV7-9 | CASSHGSGLSYEQYF | TGTGCCAGCAGCCACGGTTCCGGACTTTCCTACGAGCAGTACTTC
TRBJ1-3 | NA | NA | 16 | TRBV4-1 | CASSQDGGVAGNTIYF | TGCGCCAGCAGCCAAGATGGGGGGGTAGCTGGAAACACCATATATTTT
TRBJ2-1 | TRBD2 | NA | 15 | TRBV9 | CASSTTGGHYNEQFF | TGTGCCAGCAGCACAACGGGAGGACACTACAATGAGCAGTTCTTC
TRBJ2-3 | TRBD2 | NA | 16 | TRBV5-1 | CASSFFTSGSTDTQYF | TGCGCCAGCAGCTTCTTCACTAGCGGGAGTACAGATACGCAGTATTTT
TRBJ1-2 | TRBD1 | NA | 16 | TRBV10-3 | CAISAPGQTNNYGYTF | TGTGCCATCAGTGCACCGGGACAGACTAACAACTATGGCTACACCTTC
TRBJ2-3 | NA | few | 15 | TRBV28 | CASRPGVRGTDTQYF | TGTGCCAGCCGACCAGGGGTCCGTGGCACAGATACGCAGTATTTT
TRBJ1-3 | TRBD1 | NA | 17 | TRBV4-1 | CASSGGQAALSGNTIYF | TGCGCCAGCAGCGGGGGACAGGCCGCGCTCTCTGGAAACACCATATATTTT
TRBJ2-1 | TRBD1 | NA | 18 | TRBV23-1 | CASSLNRGDHSSYNEQFF | TGCGCCAGCAGTCTAAACAGGGGCGATCATAGCTCCTACAATGAGCAGTTCTTC
TRBJ2-5 | NA | NA | 14 | TRBV5-1 | CASSLQGLQETQYF | TGCGCCAGCAGCTTACAGGGCCTCCAAGAGACCCAGTACTTC
TRBJ2-6 | TRBD2 | once | 18 | TRBV19 | CASSILRGRGSGANVLTF | TGTGCCAGTAGTATCCTTCGCGGGAGGGGCTCTGGGGCCAACGTCCTGACTTTC
TRBJ2-1 | NA | NA | 17 | TRBV11-2 | CASRQGPSSASYNEQFF | TGTGCCAGCAGACAGGGGCCCTCTAGCGCTTCCTACAATGAGCAGTTCTTC
TRBJ1-1 | NA | NA | 13 | TRBV4-2 | CASSQDRGSGAFF | TGTGCCAGCAGCCAAGATCGGGGATCCGGAGCTTTCTTT
TRBJ1-4 | NA | NA | 15 | TRBV5-1 | CASSLLQGTNEKLFF | TGCGCCAGCAGCTTACTACAGGGCACTAATGAAAAACTGTTTTTT
TRBJ1-5 | NA | NA | 14 | TRBV28 | CASNSGSSNQPQHF | TGTGCCAGCAATTCGGGTTCTAGCAATCAGCCCCAGCATTTT
TRBJ2-1 | NA | NA | 15 | TRBV7-3 | CASSPRQGSYNEQFF | TGTGCCAGCAGCCCCAGGCAGGGGTCCTACAATGAGCAGTTCTTC
TRBJ2-3 | TRBD2 | NA | 16 | TRBV28 | CASGSGRAVSTDTQYF | TGTGCCAGCGGGAGCGGGAGGGCCGTTAGCACAGATACGCAGTATTTT
TRBJ1-4 | NA | once | 15 | TRBV7-2 | CASSLAGQGNEKLFF | TGTGCCAGCAGCTTAGCTGGGCAGGGGAATGAAAAACTGTTTTTT
TRBJ1-5 | TRBD1 | NA | 16 | TRBV24-1 | CATSGTKQGAGQPQHF | TGTGCCACCAGTGGTACGAAACAGGGGGCAGGCCAGCCCCAGCATTTT
TRBJ2-5 | NA | once | 14 | TRBV5-1 | CASSWAGEGETQYF | TGCGCCAGCAGCTGGGCAGGGGAGGGGGAGACCCAGTACTTC
TRBJ2-3 | NA | NA | 15 | TRBV7-2 | CASSPRVGGSDTQYF | TGTGCCAGCAGCCCCCGGGTCGGCGGATCAGATACGCAGTATTTT
TRBJ1-2 | NA | NA | 15 | TRBV28 | CASSSGLTGTYGYTF | TGTGCCAGCAGTTCGGGATTGACAGGAACATATGGCTACACCTTC
TRBJ1-1 | TRBD1 | NA | 15 | TRBV7-9 | CASSLEGQGNTEAFF | TGTGCCAGCAGCTTAGAGGGACAGGGGAACACTGAAGCTTTCTTT
TRBJ2-3 | NA | NA | 14 | TRBV7-3 | CASSLIRGTDTQYF | TGTGCCAGCAGCTTAATCCGCGGCACAGATACGCAGTATTTT
TRBJ2-3 | TRBD2 | NA | 16 | TRBV4-2 | CASSRTSGVRADTQYF | TGTGCCAGCAGCCGGACTAGCGGGGTGAGGGCGGATACGCAGTATTTT
TRBJ2-2 | NA | NA | 16 | TRBV6-5 | CASSYGLRTNTGELFF | TGTGCCAGCAGTTACGGGTTGCGGACGAACACCGGGGAGCTGTTTTTT
TRBJ1-2 | TRBD1 | NA | 14 | TRBV5-1 | CASSLADRGHGYTF | TGCGCCAGCAGCTTGGCCGACAGGGGGCATGGCTACACCTTC
TRBJ1-2 | NA | NA | 15 | TRBV28 | CASSSGQRGSYGYTF | TGTGCCAGCAGTTCCGGACAGAGGGGTAGCTATGGCTACACCTTC
TRBJ1-4 | NA | NA | 13 | TRBV28 | CAIQTGVNEKLFF | TGTGCCATCCAGACAGGAGTAAATGAAAAACTGTTTTTT
TRBJ2-2 | TRBD2 | NA | 15 | TRBV6-5 | CASTILAGGAGELFF | TGTGCCAGCACCATACTAGCGGGGGGAGCAGGGGAGCTGTTTTTT
TRBJ1-6 | NA | NA | 15 | TRBV5-1 | CASSLQQGNNSPLHF | TGCGCCAGCAGCTTGCAACAGGGAAATAATTCACCCCTCCACTTT
TRBJ2-3 | TRBD2 | once | 16 | TRBV11-2 | CASSMNRDYSTGTQYF | TGTGCCAGCAGCATGAACCGGGACTACAGCACTGGTACGCAGTATTTT
TRBJ1-3 | NA | NA | 11 | TRBV11-2 | CASSLGNTIYF | TGTGCCAGCAGCCTTGGAAACACCATATATTTT
TRBJ1-6 | TRBD1 | NA | 14 | TRBV19 | CASSAGGWNSPLHF | TGTGCCAGTAGTGCAGGGGGCTGGAATTCACCCCTCCACTTT
TRBJ1-1 | TRBD1 | NA | 13 | TRBV30 | CASLTGINTEAFF | TGTGCCTCCTTGACAGGGATTAACACTGAAGCTTTCTTT
TRBJ2-7 | NA | NA | 12 | TRBV19 | CASRGGPREQYF | TGTGCCAGTAGGGGGGGTCCCCGCGAGCAGTACTTC
TRBJ2-7 | NA | once | 15 | TRBV28 | CASSLDRLLLDEQYF | TGTGCCAGCAGTTTAGACAGGCTCCTTTTGGACGAGCAGTACTTC
TRBJ2-7 | TRBD2 | NA | 16 | TRBV5-5 | CASSLGRGGVGYEQYF | TGTGCCAGCAGCTTGGGGCGGGGGGGCGTAGGTTACGAGCAGTACTTC
TRBJ1-4 | TRBD1 | few | 14 | TRBV10-3 | CAISGGTGDEKLFF | TGTGCCATCTCAGGAGGGACAGGGGATGAAAAACTGTTTTTT
TRBJ2-7 | TRBD1 | NA | 20 | TRBV19 | CASSPRRVGTGVFSPYEQYF | TGTGCCAGTAGTCCGAGGAGGGTGGGGACAGGGGTATTTTCCCCTTACGAGCAGTACTTC
TRBJ1-2 | NA | NA | 14 | TRBV10-3 | CAISSSGQISGYTF | TGTGCCATCTCATCGAGTGGACAGATCTCTGGCTACACCTTC
TRBJ2-1 | TRBD1 | NA | 15 | TRBV30 | CAWRTGTGRIDEQFF | TGTGCCTGGAGGACCGGGACAGGGAGGATCGATGAGCAGTTCTTC
TRBJ2-3 | TRBD2 | NA | 13 | TRBV18 | CASFATGGDTQYF | TGTGCCAGCTTCGCCACGGGGGGAGATACGCAGTATTTT
TRBJ1-5 | NA | NA | 14 | TRBV19 | CASSIMTVDQPQHF | TGTGCCAGTAGTATTATGACAGTGGATCAGCCCCAGCATTTT
TRBJ2-7 | NA | NA | 14 | TRBV20-1 | CSASREVGVYEQYF | TGCAGTGCTAGTAGGGAGGTAGGGGTGTACGAGCAGTACTTC
TRBJ1-1 | NA | NA | 13 | TRBV2 | CASRVQLNTEAFF | TGTGCCAGCAGAGTACAGTTGAACACTGAAGCTTTCTTT
TRBJ1-3 | NA | NA | 15 | TRBV7-8 | CASSLTGVRGNTIYF | TGTGCCAGCAGCTTAACCGGGGTTCGGGGAAACACCATATATTTT
TRBJ2-7 | NA | NA | 12 | TRBV6-2/TRBV6-3 | CASSLSDYEQYF | TGTGCCAGCAGTCTCAGCGACTACGAGCAGTACTTC
TRBJ1-2 | NA | NA | 13 | TRBV7-8 | CASSLGFLLGYTF | TGTGCCAGCAGCTTAGGGTTTCTACTCGGCTACACCTTC
TRBJ2-1 | NA | NA | 13 | TRBV10-3 | CAISSGETNEQFF | TGTGCCATCAGTAGCGGAGAGACAAATGAGCAGTTCTTC
TRBJ1-2 | NA | NA | 12 | TRBV5-5 | CASSLRDHGYTF | TGTGCCAGCAGCTTGAGAGATCATGGCTACACCTTC
TRBJ1-2 | TRBD1 | NA | 14 | TRBV15 | CATSRDGTGDGYTF | TGTGCCACCAGCAGAGACGGGACAGGAGATGGCTACACCTTC
TRBJ1-2 | NA | few | 12 | TRBV3-1/TRBV3-2 | CASSQDDSGYTF | TGTGCCAGCAGCCAAGATGACAGCGGCTACACCTTC